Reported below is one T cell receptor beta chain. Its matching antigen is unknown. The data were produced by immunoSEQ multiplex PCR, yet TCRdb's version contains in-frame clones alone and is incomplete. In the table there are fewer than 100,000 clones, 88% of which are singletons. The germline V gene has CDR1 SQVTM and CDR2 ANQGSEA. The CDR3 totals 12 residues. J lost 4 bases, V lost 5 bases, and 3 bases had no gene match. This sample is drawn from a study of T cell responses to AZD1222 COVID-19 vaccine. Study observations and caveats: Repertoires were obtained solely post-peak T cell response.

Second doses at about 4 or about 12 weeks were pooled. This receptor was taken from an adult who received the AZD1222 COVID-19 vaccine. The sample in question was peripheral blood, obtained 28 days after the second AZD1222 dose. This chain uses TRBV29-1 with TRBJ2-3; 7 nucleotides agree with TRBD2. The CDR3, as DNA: TGCAGCGTTCGGGAGGATCCAGATACGCAGTATTTT. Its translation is CSVREDPDTQYF.